These 7 T cell receptor beta chains came from one sample sequenced in a study of post-analysis software for immune sequencing data. These receptors lack a known antigen. General study points: There were five TRBV segments more frequent in patients than controls, and TRBV5-6, TRBV5-1 and TRBV20-1 were among them.

Every TCR beta cDNA library bore unique molecular identifiers. TCRdb called the PCR reads again in MiXCR, with one record for every CDR3 protein. This table has roughly 800,000 distinct CDR3 sequences, about 53% appearing once. The sequencing input was blood. These receptors originate from a girl aged 5-17 years with multiple sclerosis.

The CDR3 is CSARDWLVSTQYF. The CDR3 DNA reads TGCAGTGCTAGGGATTGGTTGGTTAGTACGCAGTATTTT. The V call is TRBV20-1, the J call TRBJ2-3, with D uncertain. V lost 3 bases and J lost 8, with 15 bases in between. CDR3 size: 13 residues. Germline lookup yields CDR1 DFQATT and CDR2 SNEGSKA (reference sequence).

The chain has TRBV9 and TRBJ2-3, with 7 bases that match TRBD1. Germline values: CDR1 SGDLS, CDR2 YYNGEE. Trimming cost V 4 bases and J 4 bases; bases outside gene matches: 9. This CDR3 spans 15 amino acids. Here the CDR3 reads CASSPPGRGSDTQYF. The CDR3 nucleotides are TGTGCCAGCAGCCCCCCCGGCAGGGGGTCAGATACGCAGTATTTT.

Concerning this clonotype: The junction does not match germline at one end; this may be a read error. The chain combines TRBV5-5 with TRBJ2-1; D possibly corresponds to TRBD1 (7 bases). The CDR3 is made up of 11 amino acids. Per germline, CDR1 SGHKS and CDR2 YYEKEE (reference sequence). The CDR3 DNA follows: TGCGCCAGCAGGGGGGAATATGAGCAGTTCTTC. Translation: CASRGEYEQFF.

The rearrangement joins TRBV7-8 to TRBJ2-7; a weak D match, TRBD2 (6 bases). Deletions cut 5 bases from V and 0 bases from J, with 20 bases between. Germline V lookup: CDR1 SGHVS, CDR2 FQNEAQ. The CDR3 loop spans 17 amino acids. The CDR3 sequence: CASSLDLGGKISYEQYF. In DNA, the CDR3 is TGTGCCAGCAGCCTAGATCTCGGCGGGAAGATCTCCTACGAGCAGTACTTC.

J is TRBJ2-4 and V is TRBV20-1; the match to TRBD2 covers 8 bases. TRBJ2-7 explains the end of the DNA better; the J call may be wrong. Germline lookup yields CDR1 DFQATT and CDR2 SNEGSKA (reference sequence). The CDR3 sequence is 12 residues long. CDR3 sequence reads: CSADLAGREQYF. In DNA form, the CDR3 reads TGCAGTGCTGATCTAGCGGGCCGCGAGCAGTACTTC.

The rearrangement joins TRBV14 to TRBJ2-1, with 9 bases that match TRBD1. Germline V lookup: CDR1 SGHDN, CDR2 FVKESK. The CDR3 has 16 residues. V gave up 3 bases and J gave up 3 bases; unmatched junction bases: 6. CDR3 sequence reads: CASSHLQGANYNEQFF. Here the CDR3 DNA reads TGTGCCAGCAGCCATTTACAGGGGGCGAACTACAATGAGCAGTTCTTC.

This chain connects TRBV5-1 to TRBJ2-3; 7 bases agree with TRBD1. There are 15 residues in the CDR3. Germline V lookup: CDR1 SGHRS, CDR2 YFSETQ. V lost 0 bases, J lost 4 bases, and 5 bases stayed unmatched. This CDR3 reads CASSLGQGGADTQYF. In DNA form, the CDR3 reads TGCGCCAGCAGCTTGGGACAGGGCGGCGCAGATACGCAGTATTTT.